A single sample is the source of the 23 T cell receptor beta chains below, sequenced in a study of blood T cell repertoires in COVID-19. Method: immunoSEQ multiplex PCR; TCRdb's copy keeps in-frame clones and lacks some. The sample lists approximately 160,000 clones; 81% were seen once. Sequences were obtained from peripheral blood. These receptors originate from a human donor in a cohort sampled during active COVID-19.

The chain recombines TRBV6-5 with TRBJ2-3; D is perhaps TRBD1 (5 bases). This CDR3 has 15 amino acids. V gave up 8 bases and J gave up 1 base, with 16 bases separating them. Germline V gene lookup returns CDR1 MNHEY and CDR2 SVGAGI. CDR3 amino acids: CASAGAFVGTDTQYF. In DNA, the CDR3 is TGTGCCAGCGCTGGGGCGTTCGTTGGCACAGATACGCAGTATTTT.

This rearrangement joins TRBV3-1 (or the pseudogene TRBV3-2) to TRBJ2-2; 11 bases map to TRBD2. J gave up 4 bases and V 1 base, and 11 bases lay outside the gene matches. The CDR3 runs to 19 residues. CDR1 and CDR2 (germline): LGHDT, YNNKEL (reference sequence). CDR3 in DNA: TGTGCCAGCAGCCAAGCGGGAGGACTAGCGGGTGCTCGCACCGGGGAGCTGTTTTTT. Translated: CASSQAGGLAGARTGELFF.

The chain combines TRBV7-9 with TRBJ2-1, with 7 nucleotides matching TRBD2. The CDR3 runs to 16 residues. V trimming: 4 bases; J trimming: 2 bases; junction bases outside the gene matches: 8. Looked up from germline, CDR1 is SEHNR and CDR2 is FQNEAQ (reference sequence). The CDR3 nucleotides are TGTGCCAGCAGCTCGGGCCTGGGACTAACCTACAATGAGCAGTTCTTC. Translating gives CASSSGLGLTYNEQFF.

The chain employs TRBV24-1 and TRBJ2-1; 9 nucleotides line up with TRBD2. This CDR3 is built from 15 residues. Germline CDR1 KGHDR, CDR2 SFDVKD. Germline trimming cut 3 bases from V and 12 bases from J; bases unmatched to any gene: 11. The CDR3 loop reads CATSDTPAGGPVQFF. The CDR3 DNA reads TGTGCCACCAGTGATACCCCTGCGGGGGGGCCGGTGCAGTTCTTC.

This chain connects TRBV19 to TRBJ2-7, with TRBD1 matching 11 bases. Germline lookup yields CDR1 LNHDA and CDR2 SQIVND (reference sequence). J was trimmed by 5 bases and V by 3 bases; bases with no gene match: 6. The CDR3 consists of 15 residues. The CDR3 loop is CASSMRGQGGHEQYF. The CDR3 region has the DNA TGTGCCAGTAGTATGAGGGGACAGGGGGGCCACGAGCAGTACTTC.

V is TRBV6-2 or TRBV6-3 and J is TRBJ2-3; TRBD2 matches 8 bases. Germline CDR1 and CDR2: MNHEY and SVGEGT. Trimming cost V 6 bases and J 1 base; bases outside gene matches: 9. This CDR3 has 16 amino acids. CDR3 protein: CASSPIAGLGTDTQYF. CDR3 DNA sequence: TGTGCCAGCAGCCCTATAGCGGGGCTTGGCACAGATACGCAGTATTTT.

The V call is TRBV6-5, the J call TRBJ2-2; TRBD2 is a possible D gene (5 bases). This CDR3 has 13 residues. V was trimmed by 4 bases and J by 5 bases, leaving 8 bases between them. The V gene's germline CDR1 is MNHEY and CDR2 SVGAGI. The CDR3 DNA follows: TGTGCCAGCAGTTTCCGGGGAACCGGGGAGCTGTTTTTT. Translation gives CASSFRGTGELFF.

The chain has TRBV19 and TRBJ1-5, with D perhaps matching TRBD1 (6 bases). The germline V and J ends were trimmed by 6 bases and 0 bases, with 12 bases remaining between them. Germline lookup yields CDR1 LNHDA and CDR2 SQIVND (reference sequence). The CDR3 contains 15 residues. Here the CDR3 reads CASRPGHNSNQPQHF. Here the CDR3 DNA reads TGTGCCAGTAGGCCGGGACACAATAGCAATCAGCCCCAGCATTTT.

The V and J genes are TRBV4-3 and TRBJ2-2; possible D gene TRBD1, 6 bases. Germline assignment: CDR1 LGHNA and CDR2 YSLEER. V was cut by 2 bases and J by 6 bases, with 10 bases left in between. The CDR3 consists of 14 residues. CDR3 sequence reads: CASSQLQGAGELFF. The CDR3 coding sequence is TGCGCCAGCAGCCAATTACAGGGAGCCGGGGAGCTGTTTTTT.

J is TRBJ2-3 and V is TRBV6-5, with 7 bases fitting TRBD1. V lost 5 bases, J lost 2 bases, and 4 bases stayed unmatched. Per the germline V gene, CDR1 is MNHEY and CDR2 is SVGAGI. The CDR3 runs 14 residues. The CDR3 region is CASSRTGFTDTQYF. CDR3 nucleotide sequence: TGTGCCAGCAGTCGGACAGGATTCACAGATACGCAGTATTTT.

The V and J genes are TRBV9 and TRBJ1-1, with D uncertain. The length of the CDR3 is 14 residues. Trimming removed 0 bases at V and 1 base at J, with 7 bases between. Germline V lookup: CDR1 SGDLS, CDR2 YYNGEE. CDR3: CASSVVNRNTEAFF. In nucleotides, the CDR3 is TGTGCCAGCAGCGTAGTAAACAGGAACACTGAAGCTTTCTTT.

The chain joins TRBV2 to TRBJ2-2, with TRBD2 identical over 14 bases. The CDR3 covers 16 residues. V was pared by 5 bases and J by 7 bases, with 6 bases of the junction left unmatched. Germline V gene sequence: CDR1 SNHLY, CDR2 FYNNEI. The CDR3 nucleotides read TGTGCCAGCAGTCTGACTAGCGGGAGGGCCATCGGGGAGCTGTTTTTT. Encoded protein: CASSLTSGRAIGELFF.

This chain joins TRBV7-3 and TRBJ2-5; 8 bases are shared with TRBD1. The length of the CDR3 is 15 residues. CDR1 is SGHTA, CDR2 FQGTGA, per germline. The V and J ends lost 1 base and 4 bases, in that order; junction bases with no gene match: 5. CDR3 nucleotides: TGTGCCAGCAGCTTAAACAGGGGGGAAGGAGAGACCCAGTACTTC. It codes for CASSLNRGEGETQYF.

The CDR3, as DNA: TGTGCCAGCAGCTCGCGGGACTCCCGCGAGCAGTACTTC. It translates to CASSSRDSREQYF. V usage is TRBV9 and J usage is TRBJ2-7; a possible D gene is TRBD2 (6 bases). Per the germline V gene, CDR1 is SGDLS and CDR2 is YYNGEE. The CDR3 consists of 13 residues. Trimming left V 4 bases short and J 6 bases short, with 14 bases between.

The chain carries TRBV7-8 and TRBJ1-2; 7 bases are shared with TRBD1. V lost 4 bases and J lost 1; bases outside the gene matches: 3. The CDR3 runs 14 residues. The germline CDR1 and CDR2 sequences are SGHVS and FQNEAQ. The CDR3, as DNA: TGTGCCAGCAGCTGGGGACAGTTTAACTATGGCTACACCTTC. Translating gives CASSWGQFNYGYTF. Full variable domain (outside the CDR3, taken from reference TRBV7-8 and TRBJ1-2): GAGVSQSPRYKVAKRGQDVALRCDPISGHVSLFWYQQALGQGPEFLTYFQNEAQLDKSGLPSDRFFAERPEGSVSTLKIQRTQQEDSAVYLCASSWGQFNYGYTFGSGTRLTVV.

This rearrangement joins TRBV15 to TRBJ2-4; tentative D call: TRBD2 (6 bases). The CDR3 covers 15 residues. Germline assignment: CDR1 LNHNV and CDR2 YYDKDF (reference sequence). With 4 bases removed from V and 3 bases from J, the gap between germline ends came to 13 bases. The CDR3: CATSTGGDSKNIQYF. CDR3 nucleotides: TGTGCCACCAGCACCGGGGGAGACAGCAAAAACATTCAGTACTTC.

V usage is TRBV29-1 and J usage is TRBJ1-2, with TRBD1 matching 7 bases. The CDR3 is made up of 13 amino acids. Germline V CDR1 and CDR2: SQVTM, ANQGSEA. Germline trimming cut 7 bases from V and 5 bases from J; bases unmatched to any gene: 10. This chain's CDR3 is CSAVTGIGYGYTF. CDR3 coding DNA: TGCAGCGCCGTGACAGGGATAGGGTATGGCTACACCTTC.

The rearrangement uses TRBV3-1 (or the pseudogene TRBV3-2) and TRBJ2-7, with D perhaps TRBD2 (6 bases). The CDR3 is made up of 14 amino acids. The V gene's germline CDR1 is LGHDT and CDR2 YNNKEL (reference sequence). Trimming took off 4 bases at V and 7 bases at J, with 17 bases between the two ends. The CDR3 sequence: CASSPEESGGEQYF. CDR3 bases: TGTGCCAGCAGCCCGGAGGAGTCTGGGGGGGAGCAGTACTTC.

The chain joins TRBV27 to TRBJ1-1; D perhaps matches TRBD1 (5 bases). The V gene lost 6 bases and the J gene lost 0 bases, with 11 bases spanning the gap. The CDR3 contains 14 residues. Germline V gene lookup returns CDR1 MNHEY and CDR2 SMNVEV (reference sequence). The CDR3 is CASSNRGMNTEAFF. In DNA, the CDR3 is TGTGCCAGCAGCAACCGGGGGATGAACACTGAAGCTTTCTTT.

This chain connects TRBV10-3 to TRBJ1-4, with D tentatively TRBD1 (5 bases). Germline V lookup: CDR1 ENHRY, CDR2 SYGVKD. The length of the CDR3 is 17 residues. Trimming removed 3 bases from V and 1 base from J, with 15 bases in between. This chain's CDR3 is CAISEFRGGVTNEKLFF. The CDR3 nucleotides read TGTGCCATCAGTGAATTCCGGGGGGGGGTAACTAATGAAAAACTGTTTTTT.

V is TRBV6-6 and J is TRBJ1-3, with 7 bases aligning to TRBD1. There are 15 residues in the CDR3. J was trimmed by 0 bases and V by 6 bases; bases with no gene match: 5. Germline CDR1 reads MNHNY; CDR2 reads SVGAGI (reference sequence). As DNA, the CDR3 is TGTGCCAGCAGCCCACAGGGGCACTCTGGAAACACCATATATTTT. Protein product: CASSPQGHSGNTIYF.

The genes are TRBV19 and TRBJ2-3, with TRBD2 identical over 7 bases. Trimming at V came to 7 bases and at J to 4 bases, leaving 14 bases not matched to a gene. This CDR3 spans 16 amino acids. CDR1 and CDR2 from the germline V gene are LNHDA and SQIVND (reference sequence). CDR3 loop: CASIPAGGRGADTQYF. The CDR3, as DNA: TGTGCCAGTATTCCCGCGGGCGGGAGAGGCGCAGATACGCAGTATTTT.

The table lists this clone with a count of one. The CDR3 loop is CASSLSVAGGYNEQFF. DNA for the CDR3: TGTGCCAGCAGCTTGAGTGTGGCAGGGGGATACAATGAGCAGTTCTTC. This chain connects TRBV5-5 to TRBJ2-1; 7 bases align to TRBD1. V shed 1 base, J shed 4 bases, and the junction held 8 bases outside the gene matches. The CDR3 has 16 residues. Germline assignment: CDR1 SGHKS and CDR2 YYEKEE (reference sequence).